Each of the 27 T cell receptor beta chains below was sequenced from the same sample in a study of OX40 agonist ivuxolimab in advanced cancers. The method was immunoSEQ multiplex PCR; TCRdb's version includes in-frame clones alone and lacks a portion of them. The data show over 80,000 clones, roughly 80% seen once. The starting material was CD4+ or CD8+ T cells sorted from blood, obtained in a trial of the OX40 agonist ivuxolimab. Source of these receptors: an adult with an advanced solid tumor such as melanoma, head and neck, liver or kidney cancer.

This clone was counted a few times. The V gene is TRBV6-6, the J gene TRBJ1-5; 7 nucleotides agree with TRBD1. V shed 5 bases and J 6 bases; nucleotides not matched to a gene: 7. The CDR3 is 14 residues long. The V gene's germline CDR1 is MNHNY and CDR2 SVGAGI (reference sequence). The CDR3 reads CASSDRGDSQPQHF. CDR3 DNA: TGTGCCAGCAGTGATAGGGGGGACAGTCAGCCCCAGCATTTT.

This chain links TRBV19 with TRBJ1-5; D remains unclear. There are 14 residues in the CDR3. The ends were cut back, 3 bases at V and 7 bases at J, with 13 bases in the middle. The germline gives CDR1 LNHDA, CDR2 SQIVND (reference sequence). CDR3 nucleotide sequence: TGTGCCAGTAGTATTTCCGGTTCCCAACAGCCCCAGCATTTT. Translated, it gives CASSISGSQQPQHF.

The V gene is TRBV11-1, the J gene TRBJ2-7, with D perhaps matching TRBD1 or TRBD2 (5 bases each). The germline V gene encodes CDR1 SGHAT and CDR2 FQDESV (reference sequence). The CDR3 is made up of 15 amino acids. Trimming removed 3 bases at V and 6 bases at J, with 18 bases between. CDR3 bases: TGTGCCAGCAGCTTCGGTCGGCCGGGGCAGGGCGAGCAGTACTTC. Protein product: CASSFGRPGQGEQYF.

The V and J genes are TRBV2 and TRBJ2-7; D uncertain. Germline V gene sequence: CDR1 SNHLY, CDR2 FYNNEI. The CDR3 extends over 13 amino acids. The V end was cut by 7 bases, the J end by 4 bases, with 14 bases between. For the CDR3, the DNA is TGTGCCAGCAAGAAGACCTTGGAGTACGAGCAGTACTTC. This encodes CASKKTLEYEQYF.

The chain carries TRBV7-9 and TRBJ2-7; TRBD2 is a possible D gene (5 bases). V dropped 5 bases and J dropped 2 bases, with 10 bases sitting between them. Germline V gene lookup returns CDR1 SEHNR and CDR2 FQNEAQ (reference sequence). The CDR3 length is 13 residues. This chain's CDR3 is CASSNGLTYEQYF. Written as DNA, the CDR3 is TGTGCCAGCAGCAACGGACTGACCTACGAGCAGTACTTC.

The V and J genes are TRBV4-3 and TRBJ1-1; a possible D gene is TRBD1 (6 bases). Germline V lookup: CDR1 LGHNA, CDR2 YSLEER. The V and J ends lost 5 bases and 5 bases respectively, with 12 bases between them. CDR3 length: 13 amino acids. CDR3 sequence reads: CASSYTTGTEAFF. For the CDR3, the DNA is TGCGCCAGCAGCTACACCACAGGGACTGAAGCTTTCTTT.

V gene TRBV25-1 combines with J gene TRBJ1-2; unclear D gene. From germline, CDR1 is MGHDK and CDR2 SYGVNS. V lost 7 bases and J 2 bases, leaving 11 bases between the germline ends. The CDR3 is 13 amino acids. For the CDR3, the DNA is TGTGCCAGCAAAGGACGAGGGAACTATGGCTACACCTTC. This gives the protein CASKGRGNYGYTF.

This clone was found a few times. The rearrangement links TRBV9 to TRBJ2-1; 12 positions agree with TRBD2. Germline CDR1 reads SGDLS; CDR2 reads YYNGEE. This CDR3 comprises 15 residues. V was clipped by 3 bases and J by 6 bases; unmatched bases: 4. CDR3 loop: CASSGSSGRANEQFF. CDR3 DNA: TGTGCCAGCAGCGGCTCTAGCGGGAGGGCCAATGAGCAGTTCTTC.

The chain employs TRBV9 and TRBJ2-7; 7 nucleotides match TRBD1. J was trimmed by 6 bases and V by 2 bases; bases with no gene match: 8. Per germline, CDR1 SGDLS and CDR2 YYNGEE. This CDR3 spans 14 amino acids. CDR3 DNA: TGTGCCAGCAGCGTCGGACAGGTGGGTCGCGAGCAGTACTTC. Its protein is CASSVGQVGREQYF.

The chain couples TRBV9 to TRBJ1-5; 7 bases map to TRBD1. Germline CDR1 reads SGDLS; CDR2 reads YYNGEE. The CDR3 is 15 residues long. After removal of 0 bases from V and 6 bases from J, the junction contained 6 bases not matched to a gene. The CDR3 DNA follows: TGTGCCAGCAGCGTAGAGGGGGCAGAGAGTCAGCCCCAGCATTTT. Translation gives CASSVEGAESQPQHF.

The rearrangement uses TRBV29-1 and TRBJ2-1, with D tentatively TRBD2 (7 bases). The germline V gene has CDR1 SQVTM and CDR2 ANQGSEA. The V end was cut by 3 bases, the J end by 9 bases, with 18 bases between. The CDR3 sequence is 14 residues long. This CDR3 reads CSVEGGGGAAEQFF. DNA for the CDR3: TGCAGCGTTGAGGGTGGTGGGGGGGCCGCTGAGCAGTTCTTC.

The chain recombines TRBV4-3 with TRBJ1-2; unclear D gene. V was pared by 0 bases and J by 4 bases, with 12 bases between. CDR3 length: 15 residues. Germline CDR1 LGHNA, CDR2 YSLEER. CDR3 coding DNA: TGCGCCAGCAGCCAAGAGGCGGGCACGGGCTATGGCTACACCTTC. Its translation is CASSQEAGTGYGYTF.

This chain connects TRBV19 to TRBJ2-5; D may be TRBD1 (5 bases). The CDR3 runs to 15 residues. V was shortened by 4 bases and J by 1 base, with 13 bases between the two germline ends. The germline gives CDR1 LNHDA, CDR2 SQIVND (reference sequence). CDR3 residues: CASSRVKGPQETQYF. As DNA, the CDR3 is TGTGCCAGTAGTAGGGTCAAGGGGCCCCAAGAGACCCAGTACTTC.

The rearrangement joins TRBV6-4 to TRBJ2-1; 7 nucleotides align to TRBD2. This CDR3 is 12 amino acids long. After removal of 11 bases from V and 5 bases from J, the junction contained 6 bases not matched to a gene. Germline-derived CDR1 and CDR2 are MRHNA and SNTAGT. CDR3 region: CAPGRGNNEQFF. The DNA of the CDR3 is TGTGCCCCTGGGCGGGGGAACAATGAGCAGTTCTTC.

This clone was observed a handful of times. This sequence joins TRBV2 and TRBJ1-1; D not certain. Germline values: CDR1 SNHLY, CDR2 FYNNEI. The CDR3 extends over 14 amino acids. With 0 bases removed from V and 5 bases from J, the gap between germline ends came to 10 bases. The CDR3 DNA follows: TGTGCCAGCAGTGAAGCGCGGTATTCAACTGAAGCTTTCTTT. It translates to CASSEARYSTEAFF.

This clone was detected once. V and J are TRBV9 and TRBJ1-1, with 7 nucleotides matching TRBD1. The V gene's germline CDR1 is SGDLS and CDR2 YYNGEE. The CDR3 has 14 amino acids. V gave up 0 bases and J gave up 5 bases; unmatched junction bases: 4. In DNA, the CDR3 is TGTGCCAGCAGCGTAGTCGAGACAGGGACTGAAGCTTTCTTT. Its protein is CASSVVETGTEAFF.

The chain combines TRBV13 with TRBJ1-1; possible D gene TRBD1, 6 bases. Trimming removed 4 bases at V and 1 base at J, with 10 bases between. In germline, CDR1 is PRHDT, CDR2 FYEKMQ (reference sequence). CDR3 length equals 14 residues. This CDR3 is CASSYRTENTEAFF. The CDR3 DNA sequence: TGTGCCAGCAGCTACCGGACAGAGAACACTGAAGCTTTCTTT.

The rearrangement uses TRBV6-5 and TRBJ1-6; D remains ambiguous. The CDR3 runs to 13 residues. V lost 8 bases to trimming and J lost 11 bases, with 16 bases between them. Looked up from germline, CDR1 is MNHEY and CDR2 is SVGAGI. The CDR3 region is CASVRVEGAPLHF. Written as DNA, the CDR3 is TGTGCCAGCGTACGGGTAGAGGGTGCACCCCTCCACTTT.

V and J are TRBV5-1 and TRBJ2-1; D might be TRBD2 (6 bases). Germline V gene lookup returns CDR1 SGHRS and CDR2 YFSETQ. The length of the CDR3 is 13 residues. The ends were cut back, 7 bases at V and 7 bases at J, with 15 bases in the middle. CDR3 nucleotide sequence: TGCGCCAGCGGGGGGAGCACGGGAAATGAGCAGTTCTTC. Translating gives CASGGSTGNEQFF.

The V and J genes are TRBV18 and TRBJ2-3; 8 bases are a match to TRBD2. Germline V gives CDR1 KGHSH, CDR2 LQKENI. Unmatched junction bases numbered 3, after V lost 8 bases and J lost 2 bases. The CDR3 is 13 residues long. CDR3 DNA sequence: TGTGCCAGCCTTAGCGGGACCACAGATACGCAGTATTTT. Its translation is CASLSGTTDTQYF.

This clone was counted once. In DNA, the CDR3 is TGTGCTAGTGGTTTGGTCCCAGGGGTGGCAGATACGCAGTATTTT. It yields the protein CASGLVPGVADTQYF. This sequence joins TRBV12-5 and TRBJ2-3, with TRBD1 as a possible D gene (6 bases). V was shortened by 0 bases and J by 4 bases, with 11 bases between the two germline ends. CDR3 size: 15 residues. The germline gives CDR1 LGHNT, CDR2 FRNRAP.

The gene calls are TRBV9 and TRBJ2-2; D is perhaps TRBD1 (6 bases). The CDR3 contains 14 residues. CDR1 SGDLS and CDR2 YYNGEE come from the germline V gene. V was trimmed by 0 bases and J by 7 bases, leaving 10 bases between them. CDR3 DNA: TGTGCCAGCAGCGTAGTACAGGGTAACGGGGAGCTGTTTTTT. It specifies CASSVVQGNGELFF.

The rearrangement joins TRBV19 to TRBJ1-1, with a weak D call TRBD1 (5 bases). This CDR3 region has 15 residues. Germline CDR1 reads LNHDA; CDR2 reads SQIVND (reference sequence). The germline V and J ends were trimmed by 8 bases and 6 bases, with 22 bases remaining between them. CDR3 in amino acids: CASSVHGRGDPEAFF. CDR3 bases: TGTGCCAGTTCCGTTCACGGGAGGGGAGACCCTGAAGCTTTCTTT.

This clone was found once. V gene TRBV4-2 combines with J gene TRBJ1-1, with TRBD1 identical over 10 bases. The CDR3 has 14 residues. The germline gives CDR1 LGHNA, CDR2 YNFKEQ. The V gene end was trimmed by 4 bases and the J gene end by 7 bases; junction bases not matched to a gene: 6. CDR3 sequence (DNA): TGTGCCAGCAGCCTCGGGACAGGGGATCTTGAAGCTTTCTTT. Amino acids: CASSLGTGDLEAFF.

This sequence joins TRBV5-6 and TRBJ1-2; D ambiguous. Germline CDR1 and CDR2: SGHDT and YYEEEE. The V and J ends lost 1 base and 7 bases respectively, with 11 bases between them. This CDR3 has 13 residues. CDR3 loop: CASSLNRMGGYTF. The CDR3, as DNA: TGTGCCAGCAGCTTGAACAGAATGGGTGGCTACACCTTC. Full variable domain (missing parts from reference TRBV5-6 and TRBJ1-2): DAGVTQSPTHLIKTRGQQVTLRCSPKSGHDTVSWYQQALGQGPQFIFQYYEEEERQRGNFPDRFSGHQFPNYSSELNVNALLLGDSALYLCASSLNRMGGYTFGSGTRLTVV.

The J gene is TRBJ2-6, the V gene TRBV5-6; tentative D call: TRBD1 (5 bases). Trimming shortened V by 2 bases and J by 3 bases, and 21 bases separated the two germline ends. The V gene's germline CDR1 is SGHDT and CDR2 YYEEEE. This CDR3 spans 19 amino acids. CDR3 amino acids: CASSFGSFFQGNGANVLTF. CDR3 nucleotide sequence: TGTGCCAGCAGCTTCGGGTCCTTCTTCCAGGGTAATGGGGCCAACGTCCTGACTTTC.

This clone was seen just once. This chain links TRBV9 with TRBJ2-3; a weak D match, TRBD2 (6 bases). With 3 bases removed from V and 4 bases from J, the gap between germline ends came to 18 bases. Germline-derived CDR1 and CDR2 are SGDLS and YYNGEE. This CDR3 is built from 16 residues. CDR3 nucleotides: TGTGCCAGCAGCGAGGACCCGGGGGTAAGCGCAGATACGCAGTATTTT. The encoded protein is CASSEDPGVSADTQYF.